Below, 4 T cell receptor beta chains from the same sample are listed, as sequenced in a study of T cells in localized non-small cell lung cancer. Profiled with immunoSEQ multiplex PCR; TCRdb holds only in-frame clones, not every one. The sample shows more than 20,000 clones, roughly 84% of them seen only once. The sample consisted of PBMCs, taken before any cancer treatment. All receptors come from a woman between 35 and 75 years old with stage II squamous cell lung carcinoma.

This clone appeared once. One junction end disagrees with the germline gene, perhaps due to a read error. The V call is TRBV11-2, the J call TRBJ2-1; maybe TRBD2 (6 bases). Per germline, CDR1 SGHAT and CDR2 FQNNGV. The CDR3 is 15 amino acids. The CDR3 here is CASSLVAVSYNEQFF. The CDR3 DNA reads TGTGCCAGCAGTTTAGTAGCGGTCTCCTACAATGAGCAGTTCTTC.

The rearrangement uses TRBV19 and TRBJ1-2; D possibly corresponds to TRBD1 (5 bases). The CDR3 totals 16 residues. V lost 5 bases, J lost 0 bases, and 16 bases lay in between. CDR1 LNHDA and CDR2 SQIVND come from the germline V gene (reference sequence). CDR3 sequence: CASSETGGSTNYGYTF. The DNA of the CDR3 is TGTGCCAGTAGTGAAACAGGAGGGTCTACTAACTATGGCTACACCTTC. Full variable domain (rest looked up from reference TRBV19 and TRBJ1-2): DGGITQSPKYLFRKEGQNVTLSCEQNLNHDAMYWYRQDPGQGLRLIYYSQIVNDFQKGDIAEGYSVSREKKESFPLTVTSAQKNPTAFYLCASSETGGSTNYGYTFGSGTRLTVV.

The chain recombines TRBV2 with TRBJ2-7; tentatively, D is TRBD1 or TRBD2 (5 bases each). V dropped 4 bases and J dropped 6 bases, with 19 bases sitting between them. The CDR3 totals 15 residues. Germline V gene data show CDR1 as SNHLY and CDR2 as FYNNEI. The CDR3 loop reads CASSALGQGGLEQYF. CDR3 bases: TGTGCCAGCAGTGCCCTCGGGCAGGGCGGGCTCGAGCAGTACTTC.

The J gene is TRBJ2-2, the V gene TRBV28, with TRBD2 matching 11 bases. The V gene's germline CDR1 is MDHEN and CDR2 SYDVKM. CDR3 length equals 16 residues. V lost 6 bases and J lost 4; bases outside the gene matches: 7. CDR3 in DNA: TGTGCCAGCAGCCGATCGACTAGCGGGATCACCGGGGAGCTGTTTTTT. It yields the protein CASSRSTSGITGELFF.